This TCR beta chain was identified during a study of shared clonotypes between healthy human individuals. Across the whole study: Each donor's CD4 naive and CD4 memory cells filled three plates apiece, CD8 naive two, and CD8 memory one.

Points on this clone: The antigen remains undetermined.

In germline, CDR1 is SGDLS, CDR2 YYNGEE. V lost 0 bases, J lost 0 bases, and 2 bases stayed unmatched. This CDR3 is 17 amino acids long. In the naive CD8 group, cells lacked CD45RO and were positively selected for CCR7, so terminally differentiated effector memory CD45RA+ cells were left out. Deep-level running was used for the assay. Method: immunoSEQ multiplex PCR; TCRdb's copy keeps in-frame clones and lacks some. The sample carries approximately 2,200,000 clones, 90% to 95% recorded once. Study findings and constraints: Larger estimated richness was generally seen in naive subsets than in memory subsets.

The sequence derives from a man aged 18 to 29 in good health. Some clones in this sample may be carry-over from other donors' samples. The rearrangement uses TRBV9 and TRBJ2-3; 12 bases map to TRBD2. Material: naive CD8+ T cells from PBMCs. The CDR3 reads CASSVGGTSGSTDTQYF. The DNA for the CDR3 is TGTGCCAGCAGCGTAGGCGGGACTAGCGGGAGCACAGATACGCAGTATTTT.